This T cell receptor beta chain was sequenced during a study of shared clonotypes between healthy human individuals. Donors had no recently reported acute infections or vaccinations and were HIV-negative. Repertoires were generated with immunoSEQ multiplex PCR, while TCRdb's copy carries only in-frame clones and drops some. The sample has hundreds of thousands of clones; roughly three quarters are singletons. Concerning this clone itself: Its antigen is unknown.

Study-level results: Represented genetic and exposure-history diversity was restricted by having few donors.

The germline V gene encodes CDR1 MDHEN and CDR2 SYDVKM. Deletions cut 8 bases from V and 2 bases from J, with 16 bases between. There are 15 residues in the CDR3. This TCR was recovered from a woman aged 40 to 50 in good health. Some clones in this sample may be carry-over from other donors' samples. Sequenced input: PBMCs. V usage is TRBV28 and J usage is TRBJ1-3; D may be TRBD1 (5 bases). CDR3 bases: TGTGCCAGCTCACTTGGGGGATTTACTGGAAACACCATATATTTT. Residues: CASSLGGFTGNTIYF.